Listed here are 18 T cell receptor beta chains from one sample, sequenced in a study of T cell changes during pregnancy in multiple sclerosis. Method: immunoSEQ multiplex PCR; TCRdb's copy keeps in-frame clones and lacks some. The sample shows approximately 59,000 clones, under 95% of them seen only once. Sequenced material: peripheral blood, taken in the third trimester of pregnancy. The origin of the receptors is a female donor in good health, enrolled as a control in a pregnancy study.

V usage is TRBV5-6 and J usage is TRBJ1-5; D call uncertain. The CDR3 covers 15 residues. Trimming took 7 bases from V and 0 from J, leaving 14 bases between them. Germline lookup yields CDR1 SGHDT and CDR2 YYEEEE. The CDR3 reads CASARAGNSNQPQHF. Written as DNA, the CDR3 is TGTGCCAGCGCCCGAGCGGGGAATAGCAATCAGCCCCAGCATTTT.

The chain employs TRBV6-5 and TRBJ2-7, with 7 bases identical to TRBD1. Germline V gene data show CDR1 as MNHEY and CDR2 as SVGAGI. With 5 bases clipped from V and 0 bases from J, the junction kept 4 bases outside the gene matches. The CDR3 spans 14 residues. CDR3 loop: CASSRQGDSYEQYF. The CDR3 nucleotides read TGTGCCAGCAGTCGTCAGGGGGACTCCTACGAGCAGTACTTC.

The chain links TRBV28 to TRBJ1-5; D uncertain. V lost 6 bases to trimming and J lost 0 bases, with 12 bases between them. From germline, CDR1 is MDHEN and CDR2 SYDVKM. This CDR3 spans 15 amino acids. The CDR3: CASSPFGDSNQPQHF. CDR3 nucleotide sequence: TGTGCCAGCAGCCCATTCGGGGATAGCAATCAGCCCCAGCATTTT.

This clone was seen once. The chain links TRBV7-2 to TRBJ1-2; D gene unclear. Germline V gives CDR1 SGHTA, CDR2 FQGNSA. V lost 2 bases, J lost 1 base, and 8 bases lay in between. The CDR3 is 14 amino acids. CDR3 sequence: CASSLRGINYGYTF. The CDR3 region has the DNA TGTGCCAGCAGCTTACGGGGTATTAACTATGGCTACACCTTC. The full variable domain, completed using reference TRBV7-2 and TRBJ1-2, is GAGVSQSPSNKVTEKGKDVELRCDPISGHTALYWYRQSLGQGLEFLIYFQGNSAPDKSGLPSDRFSAERTGGSVSTLTIQRTQQEDSAVYLCASSLRGINYGYTFGSGTRLTVV.

A single count supports this clone. The V and J genes are TRBV5-1 and TRBJ1-3; D is unclear. CDR1 is SGHRS, CDR2 YFSETQ, per germline. V was pared by 0 bases and J by 0 bases, with 7 bases between. The CDR3 spans 15 residues. For the CDR3, the DNA is TGCGCCAGCAGCTTGGAGCTTGGCTCTGGAAACACCATATATTTT. Translation gives CASSLELGSGNTIYF.

The rearrangement joins TRBV5-1 to TRBJ1-6; the D gene is possibly TRBD1 (5 bases). CDR1 SGHRS and CDR2 YFSETQ come from the germline V gene. V lost 1 base and J 5 bases, leaving 16 bases between the germline ends. This CDR3 is built from 17 residues. The CDR3 nucleotides read TGCGCCAGCAGCTTGAAGTTAGTGGGCAGGGATAATTCACCCCTCCACTTT. As protein: CASSLKLVGRDNSPLHF. Complete variable domain (other parts from reference TRBV5-1 and TRBJ1-6): KAGVTQTPRYLIKTRGQQVTLSCSPISGHRSVSWYQQTPGQGLQFLFEYFSETQRNKGNFPGRFSGRQFSNSRSEMNVSTLELGDSALYLCASSLKLVGRDNSPLHFGNGTRLTVT.

The chain joins TRBV5-1 to TRBJ2-5, with D perhaps TRBD1 (6 bases). The CDR3 has 14 amino acids. Between the trimmed V and J ends, which lost 0 bases and 4 bases, there was a span of 10 bases. Germline CDR1 is SGHRS and CDR2 is YFSETQ. CDR3 sequence: CASSLGPTGETQYF. CDR3 DNA: TGCGCCAGCAGCTTGGGACCGACAGGAGAGACCCAGTACTTC.

The J gene is TRBJ1-2, the V gene TRBV10-3, with 9 positions matching TRBD1. The CDR3 totals 14 residues. Germline values: CDR1 ENHRY, CDR2 SYGVKD. V lost 3 bases and J lost 6; bases outside the gene matches: 5. In DNA form, the CDR3 reads TGTGCCATCAGTGATTTTACAGGGGGCGATGGCTACACCTTC. Protein sequence: CAISDFTGGDGYTF.

This chain uses TRBV4-3 with TRBJ2-7, with D possibly matching TRBD1 (5 bases). This CDR3 is built from 11 residues. Germline V gene data show CDR1 as LGHNA and CDR2 as YSLEER. Trimming took off 0 bases at V and 12 bases at J, with 9 bases between the two ends. This CDR3 reads CASSQEGVMYF. CDR3 bases: TGCGCCAGCAGCCAAGAAGGGGTCATGTACTTC.

The sample holds one count of this clone. The rearrangement joins TRBV4-2 to TRBJ2-7; D uncertain. Looked up from germline, CDR1 is LGHNA and CDR2 is YNFKEQ. The CDR3 length is 14 residues. Trimming stripped 0 bases from V and 2 bases from J, with 8 bases between. CDR3 nucleotide sequence: TGTGCCAGCAGCCAAGAATTCGAGACCTACGAGCAGTACTTC. Translation gives CASSQEFETYEQYF.

This clone was seen a few times. This chain links TRBV6-5 with TRBJ1-4, with D perhaps TRBD1 (5 bases). Germline V gene sequence: CDR1 MNHEY, CDR2 SVGAGI. V was shortened by 5 bases and J by 8 bases, with 15 bases between the two germline ends. The CDR3 has 14 amino acids. In DNA form, the CDR3 reads TGTGCCAGCAGTCGGACAATCAGTAACGAAAAACTGTTTTTT. Translation gives CASSRTISNEKLFF.

DNA of the CDR3: TGTGCCAGCAGCTTGGGGGACAGGATCAACTACGAGCAGTACTTC. This sequence encodes CASSLGDRINYEQYF. The chain is built from TRBV5-4 and TRBJ2-7, with 8 bases fitting TRBD1. Germline CDR1 reads SGHNT; CDR2 reads YYREEE (reference sequence). The CDR3 has 15 amino acids. With V trimmed by 0 bases and J by 3 bases, 5 bases remained unmatched.

The chain carries TRBV5-1 and TRBJ1-4, with a weak D call TRBD1 (6 bases). V was cut by 3 bases and J by 2 bases, with 23 bases left in between. The CDR3 totals 19 residues. The germline V gene encodes CDR1 SGHRS and CDR2 YFSETQ. This CDR3 is CASSSFWRRGRGTNEKLFF. The CDR3 nucleotides are TGCGCCAGCAGCTCCTTCTGGAGGCGGGGGCGGGGGACTAATGAAAAACTGTTTTTT.

The V call is TRBV18, the J call TRBJ2-2, with TRBD2 matching 12 bases. The CDR3 length is 15 residues. CDR1 KGHSH and CDR2 LQKENI come from the germline V gene. V was clipped by 5 bases and J by 5 bases; unmatched bases: 3. The CDR3 coding sequence is TGTGCCAGCTCAACTGGGACTAGCGGGACCGGGGAGCTGTTTTTT. Its protein is CASSTGTSGTGELFF.

This rearrangement joins TRBV19 to TRBJ1-2; D gene uncertain. V lost 7 bases and J lost 2, with 5 bases in between. The germline V gene has CDR1 LNHDA and CDR2 SQIVND (reference sequence). The CDR3 sequence is 11 residues long. The CDR3 DNA is TGTGCCAGTACAAAAAACTATGGCTACACCTTC. Protein product: CASTKNYGYTF.

The chain is built from TRBV7-2 and TRBJ1-1; D might be TRBD1 (5 bases). This CDR3 comprises 13 residues. V lost 4 bases and J 1 base, leaving 7 bases between the germline ends. Germline-derived CDR1 and CDR2 are SGHTA and FQGNSA. The CDR3, as DNA: TGTGCCAGCAGCTACGACAGGAACACTGAAGCTTTCTTT. Translation gives CASSYDRNTEAFF. Full variable domain (missing parts from reference TRBV7-2 and TRBJ1-1): GAGVSQSPSNKVTEKGKDVELRCDPISGHTALYWYRQSLGQGLEFLIYFQGNSAPDKSGLPSDRFSAERTGGSVSTLTIQRTQQEDSAVYLCASSYDRNTEAFFGQGTRLTVV.

This sequence joins TRBV7-9 and TRBJ2-4; unclear D gene. The CDR3 spans 15 residues. CDR1 is SEHNR, CDR2 FQNEAQ, per germline (reference sequence). With 8 bases removed from V and 3 bases from J, the gap between germline ends came to 17 bases. Here the CDR3 reads CASVAARVGKNIQYF. CDR3 nucleotide sequence: TGTGCCAGCGTAGCTGCTCGGGTGGGCAAAAACATTCAGTACTTC.

J is TRBJ1-4 and V is TRBV5-4, with TRBD1 matching 9 bases. The V and J ends lost 5 bases and 7 bases, in that order; junction bases with no gene match: 3. This CDR3 is 13 amino acids long. CDR1 and CDR2 (germline): SGHNT, YYREEE (reference sequence). This CDR3 reads CASRDRGSEKLFF. DNA for the CDR3: TGTGCCAGCAGGGACAGGGGTAGTGAAAAACTGTTTTTT.